A selection of T cell receptor beta chains follows, all from one sample in a study of OX40 agonist ivuxolimab in advanced cancers. TCRdb's table, derived via immunoSEQ multiplex PCR, lists solely in-frame clones and lacks some. The sample shows about 36,000 clones, approximately 80% of them seen only once. The sample in question was CD4+ or CD8+ T cells sorted from blood, obtained in a trial of the OX40 agonist ivuxolimab. The receptors originated from an adult with an advanced solid tumor such as melanoma, head and neck, liver or kidney cancer. Each CDR3 is given with its conserved first and last residue. The D gene is left open where the match is weak. Only part of the rows carry a size: once, few, many, or a class if the clone is expanded.

J gene: TRBJ2-5; clone size: once; D gene: TRBD1; V gene: TRBV5-4; CDR3 DNA: TGTGCCAGCAGCGTAGGGGGCTTCCAAGAGACCCAGTACTTC; CDR3 protein: CASSVGGFQETQYF
J gene: TRBJ1-1; clone size: -; D gene: -; V gene: TRBV28; CDR3 DNA: TGTGCCAGCAGTGACCCTGGCGGGAACACTGAAGCTTTCTTT; CDR3 protein: CASSDPGGNTEAFF
J gene: TRBJ2-2; clone size: few; D gene: TRBD2; V gene: TRBV27; CDR3 DNA: TGTGCCAGCAGTTTTGGACTAGCCAGGGAGCTGTTTTTT; CDR3 protein: CASSFGLARELFF
J gene: TRBJ2-2; clone size: -; D gene: -; V gene: TRBV6-6; CDR3 DNA: TGTGCCAGCAGTTACGAGCGCACGAACACCGGGGAGCTGTTTTTT; CDR3 protein: CASSYERTNTGELFF
J gene: TRBJ1-2; clone size: medium-sized; D gene: -; V gene: TRBV30; CDR3 DNA: TGTGCCTGGGGGGGTAACTATGGCTACACCTTC; CDR3 protein: CAWGGNYGYTF
J gene: TRBJ2-7; clone size: -; D gene: -; V gene: TRBV11-2; CDR3 DNA: TGTGCCAGCAGCCCCCCCTCCTACGAGCAGTACTTC; CDR3 protein: CASSPPSYEQYF
J gene: TRBJ2-7; clone size: -; D gene: TRBD2; V gene: TRBV4-3; CDR3 DNA: TGCGCCAGCAGCCAAGATTCGGGCGGCGGGGGCGAGCAGTACTTC; CDR3 protein: CASSQDSGGGGEQYF
J gene: TRBJ2-7; clone size: -; D gene: -; V gene: TRBV28; CDR3 DNA: TGTGCCAGCAGTTTAGGTAGGGCTGGGGAGCAGTACTTC; CDR3 protein: CASSLGRAGEQYF
J gene: TRBJ2-7; clone size: -; D gene: -; V gene: TRBV7-6; CDR3 DNA: TGTGCCAGCAGCTTAGCTGGGGTCGAGCAGTACTTC; CDR3 protein: CASSLAGVEQYF
J gene: TRBJ2-5; clone size: -; D gene: TRBD2; V gene: TRBV7-8; CDR3 DNA: TGTGCCAGCAGCTTAAGGCGACTAGCGGGAGGGGTACTGTTCCAAGAGACCCAGTACTTC; CDR3 protein: CASSLRRLAGGVLFQETQYF